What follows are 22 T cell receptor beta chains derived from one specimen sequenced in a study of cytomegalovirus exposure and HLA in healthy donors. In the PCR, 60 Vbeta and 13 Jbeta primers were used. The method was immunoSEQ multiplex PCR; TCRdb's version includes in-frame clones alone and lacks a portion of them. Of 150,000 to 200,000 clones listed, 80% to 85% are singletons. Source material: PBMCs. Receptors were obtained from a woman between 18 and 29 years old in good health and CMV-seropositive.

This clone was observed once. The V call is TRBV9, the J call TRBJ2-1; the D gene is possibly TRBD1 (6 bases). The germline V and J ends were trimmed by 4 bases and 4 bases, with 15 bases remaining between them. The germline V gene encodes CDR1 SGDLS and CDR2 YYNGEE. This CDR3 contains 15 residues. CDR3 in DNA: TGTGCCAGCAGCACCACGGACAGCGTGTACAATGAGCAGTTCTTC. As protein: CASSTTDSVYNEQFF.

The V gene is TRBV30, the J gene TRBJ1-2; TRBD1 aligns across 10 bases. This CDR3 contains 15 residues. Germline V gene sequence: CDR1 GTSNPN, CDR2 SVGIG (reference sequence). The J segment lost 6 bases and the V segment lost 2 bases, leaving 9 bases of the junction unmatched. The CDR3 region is CAWSQTGTGADGYTF. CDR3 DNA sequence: TGTGCCTGGAGTCAGACCGGGACAGGGGCGGATGGCTACACCTTC. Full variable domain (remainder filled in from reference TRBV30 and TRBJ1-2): SQTIHQWPATLVQPVGSPLSLECTVEGTSNPNLYWYRQAAGRGLQLLFYSVGIGQISSEVPQNLSASRPQDRQFILSSKKLLLSDSGFYLCAWSQTGTGADGYTFGSGTRLTVV.

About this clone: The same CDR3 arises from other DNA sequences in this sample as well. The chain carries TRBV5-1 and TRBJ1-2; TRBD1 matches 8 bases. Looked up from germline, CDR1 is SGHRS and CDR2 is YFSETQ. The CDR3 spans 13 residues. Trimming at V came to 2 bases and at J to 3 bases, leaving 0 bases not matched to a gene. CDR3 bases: TGCGCCAGCAGCTTACAGGGGGACTATGGCTACACCTTC. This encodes CASSLQGDYGYTF.

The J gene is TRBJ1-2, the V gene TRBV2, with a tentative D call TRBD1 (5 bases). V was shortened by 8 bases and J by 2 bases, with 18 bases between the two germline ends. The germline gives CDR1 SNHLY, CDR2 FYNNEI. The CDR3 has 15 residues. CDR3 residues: CASSRGAATNYGYTF. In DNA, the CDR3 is TGTGCCAGCTCCCGTGGGGCGGCCACAAACTATGGCTACACCTTC.

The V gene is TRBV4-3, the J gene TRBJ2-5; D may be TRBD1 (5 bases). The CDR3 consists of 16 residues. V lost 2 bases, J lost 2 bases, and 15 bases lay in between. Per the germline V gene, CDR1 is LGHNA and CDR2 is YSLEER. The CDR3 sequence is CASSQRTGELQETQYF. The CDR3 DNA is TGCGCCAGCAGCCAACGCACAGGAGAACTACAAGAGACCCAGTACTTC.

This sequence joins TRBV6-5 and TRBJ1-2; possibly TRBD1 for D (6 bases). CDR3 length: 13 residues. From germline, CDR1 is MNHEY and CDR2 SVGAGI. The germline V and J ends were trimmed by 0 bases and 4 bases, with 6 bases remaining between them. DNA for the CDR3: TGTGCCAGCAGTTACTCGGGGGCCTATGGCTACACCTTC. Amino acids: CASSYSGAYGYTF.

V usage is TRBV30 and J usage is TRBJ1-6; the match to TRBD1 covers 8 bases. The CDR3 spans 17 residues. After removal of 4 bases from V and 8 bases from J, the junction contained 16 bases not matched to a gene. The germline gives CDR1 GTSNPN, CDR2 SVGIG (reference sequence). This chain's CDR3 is CAWTGQVTISSYSPLHF. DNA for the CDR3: TGTGCCTGGACGGGACAGGTCACAATTTCTTCATATTCACCCCTCCACTTT.

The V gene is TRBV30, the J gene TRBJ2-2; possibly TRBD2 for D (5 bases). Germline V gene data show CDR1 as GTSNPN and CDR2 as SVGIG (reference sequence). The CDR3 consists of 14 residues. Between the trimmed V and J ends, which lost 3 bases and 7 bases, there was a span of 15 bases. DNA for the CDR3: TGTGCCTGGAGGCCCAGACGAGGGATCGGGGAGCTGTTTTTT. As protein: CAWRPRRGIGELFF.

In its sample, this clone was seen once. The CDR3 sequence is CAISEGTGGGVETQYF. CDR3 bases: TGTGCCATCAGTGAGGGGACGGGAGGTGGGGTCGAGACCCAGTACTTC. This rearrangement joins TRBV10-3 to TRBJ2-5; 7 positions agree with TRBD2. V lost 2 bases to trimming and J lost 5 bases; unmatched junction nucleotides: 11. Germline V CDR1 and CDR2: ENHRY, SYGVKD. The CDR3 has 16 residues.

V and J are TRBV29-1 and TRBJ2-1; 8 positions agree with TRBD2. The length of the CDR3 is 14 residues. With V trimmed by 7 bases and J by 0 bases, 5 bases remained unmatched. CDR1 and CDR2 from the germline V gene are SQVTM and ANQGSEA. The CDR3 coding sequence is TGCAGCGGGATTAGCGGGGCCTCCTACAATGAGCAGTTCTTC. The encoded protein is CSGISGASYNEQFF.

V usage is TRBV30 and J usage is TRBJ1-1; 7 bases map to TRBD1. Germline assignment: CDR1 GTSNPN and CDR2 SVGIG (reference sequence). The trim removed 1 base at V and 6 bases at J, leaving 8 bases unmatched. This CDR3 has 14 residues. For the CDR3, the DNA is TGTGCCTGGAGTGGTCGACAGGGCAAGGCTGAAGCTTTCTTT. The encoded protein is CAWSGRQGKAEAFF.

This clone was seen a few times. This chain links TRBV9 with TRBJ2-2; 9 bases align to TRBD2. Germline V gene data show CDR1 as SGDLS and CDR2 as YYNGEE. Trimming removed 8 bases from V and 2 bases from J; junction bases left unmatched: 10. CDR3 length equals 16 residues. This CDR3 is CASPPRTSANTGELFF. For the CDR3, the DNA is TGTGCCAGTCCGCCACGGACTAGCGCAAACACCGGGGAGCTGTTTTTT. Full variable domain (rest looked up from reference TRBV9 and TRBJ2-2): DSGVTQTPKHLITATGQRVTLRCSPRSGDLSVYWYQQSLDQGLQFLIQYYNGEERAKGNILERFSAQQFPDLHSELNLSSLELGDSALYFCASPPRTSANTGELFFGEGSRLTVL.

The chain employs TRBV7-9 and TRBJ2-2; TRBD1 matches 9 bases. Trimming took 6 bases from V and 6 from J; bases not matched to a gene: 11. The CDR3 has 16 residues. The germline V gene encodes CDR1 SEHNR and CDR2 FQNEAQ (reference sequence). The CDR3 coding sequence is TGTGCCAGCAGGGATTCCGGACAGGGGCCTCCCGGGGAGCTGTTTTTT. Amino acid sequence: CASRDSGQGPPGELFF.

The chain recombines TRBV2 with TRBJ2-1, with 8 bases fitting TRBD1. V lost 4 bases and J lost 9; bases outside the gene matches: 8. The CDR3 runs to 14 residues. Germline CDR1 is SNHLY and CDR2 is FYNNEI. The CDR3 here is CASSARGRPSEQFF. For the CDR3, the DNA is TGTGCCAGCAGTGCCAGGGGGCGCCCCAGTGAGCAGTTCTTC.

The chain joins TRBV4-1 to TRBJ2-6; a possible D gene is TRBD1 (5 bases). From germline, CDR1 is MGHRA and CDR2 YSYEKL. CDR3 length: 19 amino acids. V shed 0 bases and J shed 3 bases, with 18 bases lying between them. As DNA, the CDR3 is TGCGCCAGCAGCCAAGAGGCCCACGCGGTAGGGGTTGGGGCCAACGTCCTGACTTTC. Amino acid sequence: CASSQEAHAVGVGANVLTF.

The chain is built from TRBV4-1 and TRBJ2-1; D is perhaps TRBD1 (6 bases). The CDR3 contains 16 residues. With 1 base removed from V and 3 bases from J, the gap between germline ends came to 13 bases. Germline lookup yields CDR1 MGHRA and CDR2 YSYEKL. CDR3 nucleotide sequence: TGCGCCAGCAGCCAAGGACAGGCGGGCCTCTACAATGAGCAGTTCTTC. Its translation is CASSQGQAGLYNEQFF.

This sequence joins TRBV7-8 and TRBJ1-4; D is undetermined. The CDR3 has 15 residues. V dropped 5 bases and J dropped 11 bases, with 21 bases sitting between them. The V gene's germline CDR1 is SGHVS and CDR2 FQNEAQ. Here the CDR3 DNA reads TGTGCCAGCAGCCTCGCGGGCCACCGGGCCGGGAAACTGTTTTTT. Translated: CASSLAGHRAGKLFF.

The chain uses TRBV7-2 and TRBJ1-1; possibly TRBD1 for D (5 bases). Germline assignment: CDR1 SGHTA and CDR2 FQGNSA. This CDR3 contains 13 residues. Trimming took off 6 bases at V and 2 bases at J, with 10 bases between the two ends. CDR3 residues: CASRRQPNTEAFF. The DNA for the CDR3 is TGTGCCAGCAGAAGACAGCCCAACACTGAAGCTTTCTTT.

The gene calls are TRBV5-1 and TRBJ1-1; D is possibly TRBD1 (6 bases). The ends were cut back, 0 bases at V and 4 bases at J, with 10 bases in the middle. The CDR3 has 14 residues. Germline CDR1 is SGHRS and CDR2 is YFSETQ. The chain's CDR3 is CASSLGGHLTEAFF. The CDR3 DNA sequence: TGCGCCAGCAGCTTGGGGGGGCACCTCACTGAAGCTTTCTTT.

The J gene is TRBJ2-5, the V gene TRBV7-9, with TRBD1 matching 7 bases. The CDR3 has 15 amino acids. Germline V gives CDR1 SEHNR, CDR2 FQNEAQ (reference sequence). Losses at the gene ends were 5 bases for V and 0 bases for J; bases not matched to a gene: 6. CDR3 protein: CASSPSGTDQETQYF. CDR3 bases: TGTGCCAGCAGCCCATCCGGGACAGACCAAGAGACCCAGTACTTC.

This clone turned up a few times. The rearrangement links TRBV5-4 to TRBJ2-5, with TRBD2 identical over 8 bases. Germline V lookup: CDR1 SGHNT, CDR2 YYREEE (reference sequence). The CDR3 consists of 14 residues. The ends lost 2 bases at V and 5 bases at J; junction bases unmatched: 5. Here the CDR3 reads CASSFRGGPETQYF. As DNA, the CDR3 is TGTGCCAGCAGCTTCCGGGGGGGGCCGGAGACCCAGTACTTC.

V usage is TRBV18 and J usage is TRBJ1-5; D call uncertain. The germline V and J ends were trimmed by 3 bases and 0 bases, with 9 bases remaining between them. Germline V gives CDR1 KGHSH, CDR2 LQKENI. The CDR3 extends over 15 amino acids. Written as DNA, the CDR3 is TGTGCCAGCTCACCGGGCAGCTATAGCAATCAGCCCCAGCATTTT. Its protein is CASSPGSYSNQPQHF.